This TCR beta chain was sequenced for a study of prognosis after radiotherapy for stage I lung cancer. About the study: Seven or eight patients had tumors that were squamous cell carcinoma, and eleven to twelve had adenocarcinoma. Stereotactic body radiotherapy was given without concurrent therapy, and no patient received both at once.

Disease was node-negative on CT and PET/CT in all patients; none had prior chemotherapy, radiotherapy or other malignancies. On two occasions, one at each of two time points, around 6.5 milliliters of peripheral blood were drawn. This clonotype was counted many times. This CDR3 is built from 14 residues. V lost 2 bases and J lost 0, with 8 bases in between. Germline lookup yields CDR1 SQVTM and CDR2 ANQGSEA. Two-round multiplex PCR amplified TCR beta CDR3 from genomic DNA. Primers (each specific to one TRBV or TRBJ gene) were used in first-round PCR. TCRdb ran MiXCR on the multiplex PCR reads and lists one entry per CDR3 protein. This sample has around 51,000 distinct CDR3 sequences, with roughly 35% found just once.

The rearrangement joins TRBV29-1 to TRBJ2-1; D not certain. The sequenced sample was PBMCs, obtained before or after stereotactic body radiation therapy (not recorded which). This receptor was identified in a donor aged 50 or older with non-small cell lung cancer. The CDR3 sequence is CSVEWVSSYNEQFF. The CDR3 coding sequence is TGCAGCGTTGAATGGGTTAGCTCCTACAATGAGCAGTTCTTC.